The sequence of this T cell receptor (beta chain) was determined in a study of cytomegalovirus exposure and HLA in healthy donors (dated by TCRdb to 2017 to 2019). With respect to the entire study: An earlier analysis of approximately 550 of the donors reported 250 to 300 Gb of sequence data and 100 million to 130 million unique TCR beta sequences from 150 million to 200 million T cells. A later analysis re-examined previously published TCR beta repertoires from about 700 donors and added high-resolution HLA genotyping to investigate patterns of TCR occurrence. Typing coverage differed by locus: A, B, C, DRB1 and DQB1 were typed in roughly 620-630 donors, DQA1 in about 510, DPA1 in over 600, and DPB1 in roughly 450. The T cell repertoires of 700 or so subjects were profiled by immunosequencing and related to cytomegalovirus serostatus. About five DR-DQ haplotypes were handled as single units for association and clustering because linkage in the cohort was strong. An earlier analysis of 587 of the donors applied high-throughput TCR beta sequencing to assess whether each TCR beta V gene segment acted as functional or pseudogenic. The study aimed to test whether signatures of past pathogen exposure could be identified by cataloging public T cell receptors. Donor age, sex, ethnicity and CMV serostatus were compiled together with the repertoire data. Every repertoire in the discovery cohort had been generated on one and the same sequencing platform. Of the roughly 420 genotyped donors, roughly 76% were placed in the genetic ancestry cluster associated with self-reported Caucasian donors. Among 300 to 500 genotyped donors of the cohort, an average of around 220,000 unique TCR beta nucleotide sequences was sequenced per donor, of which about 20% were non-productive. In a later genetic analysis, genome-wide SNP genotypes for about 55% of the roughly 670 donors were used, and that subset was treated as a discovery cohort. Approximately 310 gigabases of sequencing data and roughly 90 million unique TCR sequences were included in an early release covering several hundred HLA-typed donors. Rather than using new phenotypic data, the later analysis identified candidate immune exposures from TCR beta sequences and from how often those sequences occurred across donors. Besides the first cohort of approximately 710 subjects, a separate validation cohort made up of roughly 120 different subjects was used. To predict cytomegalovirus infection status, the study combined high-throughput TCR immunosequencing, statistical association of individual TCRs with disease status, and machine learning. Class I and class II HLA loci were covered by the typing at four-digit resolution.

The paper as a whole reports these results and caveats: According to a later genetic analysis, donors in an Asian-associated ancestry cluster had fewer N-insertions in productive TCRs than the approximately 650-donor mean. The cohort was sequenced for TCR beta chains only, and without alpha or paired-chain data the features that could be detected were limited. A few of the identified cytomegalovirus-associated TCR beta chains were confirmed in vitro to be specific for cytomegalovirus antigens. Linkage disequilibrium might explain the correlated functional status among segregating V segments, but an unknown experimental factor could not be excluded. In a later analysis, most CMV-associated TCR beta chains were found to appear HLA-restricted, with HLA associations seemingly driven largely by CMV exposure. Several of the top co-occurrence clusters appeared to be linked to parvovirus B19, influenza, CMV and Epstein-Barr virus, according to a later analysis. Approximately 18 rarely observed V segments, including chromosome 9 orphons, were excluded from the earlier analysis of a few hundred of the donors because counts were too low. A further reported finding was that TCR beta sequences accurately predicted the HLA-A and HLA-B alleles for most subjects in the first cohort. Specific HLA alleles were associated with more than 15,000 TCR beta sequences at a false discovery rate of 0.05 in a later analysis. While some public TCRs were present in many individuals, most TCR sequences turned up only very rarely across donors. Sequencing depth was assumed to be roughly uniform across donors in the presence/absence analyses, though that assumption may not hold. It was suggested by the authors that the approach could potentially be generalized to other disease states and immunological phenotypes. Some IMGT-functional V segments, including TRBV6-2 and TRBV6-3, could not be told apart with the 87-base-pair reads, so those segments were excluded. Compared with equally common non-associated chains, HLA-associated TCR beta chains in a later analysis were more clonally expanded and had lower generation probabilities. Strong co-occurrence of HLA alleles, especially DR and DQ, made assigning TCR associations to individual alleles difficult. A total of 150 or so TCR beta chains were listed by the study as associated with cytomegalovirus. In a later analysis, the rate of TCR association differed among HLA loci, with DRB1 alleles having the most associated TCRs and HLA-C alleles having the fewest. A cluster of highly shared sequence variants was judged likely to represent a technical artifact of the sequencing pipeline. The classifier was reported to diagnose cytomegalovirus status with high specificity and sensitivity in both the original cohort and the validation cohort. An association between a missense DCLRE1C variant and V-gene and J-gene trimming of TCR beta chains was found in a later genetic analysis and replicated in an independent cohort. Because HLA typing was missing for some donors at each locus, association tests included only the typed subset. For the cohort, immune exposure information was limited to CMV serostatus. Broadly in line with IMGT annotations, most TCR beta V segments showed up in productive rearrangements about 87% or about 30% of the time in an earlier analysis of about 500 of the donors.

The cohort consisted of 650 to 850 healthy bone marrow donors. Cohort members were all nominally healthy when sampled, although unrecorded immune exposures were likely present. The donor tested CMV seropositive and was one of the 289 seropositive cohort members. A peripheral blood sample was collected from each donor, and TCR beta sequencing was performed on peripheral blood mononuclear cells. The Qiagen DNeasy Blood Extraction Kit was used to extract genomic DNA from the blood cell samples. Counted from cysteine to phenylalanine, this CDR3 has 18 amino acids. Solely the CDR3 DNA is kept, with 54 bases framed from the first base. Compared with germline, V lacks 0 bases and J lacks 4 bases; bases without a gene match: 8. As encoded in the germline V gene, CDR1 is LGHNA while CDR2 is YSLEER. Details on this clone: Its cognate antigen has yet to be identified. No quality values exist for individual bases; no much larger clone is one base distant.

Library preparation was by the immunoSEQ multiplex PCR assay. For the multiplex PCR, a mixture combining 60 forward primers for TCR Vbeta segments and 13 reverse primers for TCR Jbeta segments was used. The CDR3 region of rearranged TCR beta genes was amplified from genomic DNA with a multiplex PCR assay. The amplified TCR beta libraries were sequenced on the Illumina HiSeq System as 87-base-pair reads. The authors processed their data as follows. In a later analysis, some 80 million unique TCR beta chains were counted across the 690 or so repertoires, and approximately 11 million of these chains were shared by at least two donors. A nearest-neighbor algorithm error-corrected the raw reads and collapsed the reads into unique sequences, merging closely related sequences to remove PCR and sequencing errors. Alignment of CDR3 sequences to IMGT reference sequences was used to assign V, D and J gene segments. For a sequence to be retained, at least a six-nucleotide match to both a V gene segment and a J gene segment was required. A rearrangement counted as productive if the CDR3 had no stop codons and remained in frame with V and J, and every other rearrangement counted as non-productive. Following IMGT convention, CDR3 was defined as the stretch from the second conserved V-encoded cysteine to the conserved J-encoded phenylalanine. The earlier analysis of 550 to 650 of the donors excluded any sequence lacking an unambiguous match to a single V gene segment. An earlier analysis of 587 of the donors called V segments functional above 56.7% productive rearrangements and segregating when the between-donor standard deviation exceeded 5%. A statistical classification framework was built for diagnosing cytomegalovirus status from the catalog of TCR beta chain sequences. In a later analysis, TCR nucleotide sequences were compared against IMGT/GENE-DB human TR gene sequences so that V and J genes could be assigned. Using the TCRdist pipeline, a later analysis assigned CDR3 sequences along with most-parsimonious VDJ recombination scenarios. In a later analysis, each TCR beta chain was defined by its CDR3 amino acid sequence together with its V-gene family, and reads without a unique V-gene family were excluded. A later analysis removed 500 to 650 highly shared, low-generation-probability nucleotide sequences to deal with suspected cross-contamination and a sequencing artifact. For each public chain, a later analysis derived a clonal expansion index from normalized ranks of inferred template counts within each repertoire. A later analysis computed generation probabilities with a VDJ recombination model fitted to out-of-frame rearrangements, and checked the results against IGoR. A later analysis scored TCR-TCR, TCR-HLA and TCR-CMV co-occurrence with hypergeometric tests, applying a repertoire-size bias correction to TCR pairs. In a later analysis, false discovery rates were estimated by permuting HLA or CMV assignments 20 times. In a later analysis, co-occurring TCRs were grouped using DBSCAN, and TCRdist sequence similarity was added for clustering within HLA-allele-positive subsets. Repertoires with fewer than 30,000 or more than 120,000 public chains, plus five repertoires with anomalous nucleotide sharing, were excluded from co-occurrence clustering. Not all clones reach the TCRdb copy of this immuneACCESS table, which keeps in-frame sequences only. Checked studies attribute under half of the gap to unresolved V genes and leave the rest unexplained. That table supplies the V and J calls and clone size; D and trimming were determined from the DNA. The sample table shows fewer than 200,000 clones, and about 71% are seen once. The top ten constitute less than 3.5% of the sample.

This sequence uses TRBV4-3 and TRBJ2-5; 13 bases in the junction line up with TRBD2. The sequenced sample was PBMCs. This clonotype was sampled from a woman aged 40-49 years in good health and CMV-seropositive. The sequence in DNA is TGCGCCAGCAGCCAAGATCTGACTAGCGGGGGGAGTGGAGAGACCCAGTACTTC. This codes for CASSQDLTSGGSGETQYF.